The subject of this entry is one TCR beta chain. Its specificity is not known. The sample is drawn from a study of T cell responses to AZD1222 COVID-19 vaccine. Findings and limits, study-wide: Repertoires were obtained only post-peak T cell response.

The assay was immunoSEQ multiplex PCR, and TCRdb's table has in-frame clones only and misses some. The sample includes 130,000 to 150,000 clones, 75% to 95% of them seen just once. Germline CDR1 and CDR2: MNHEY and SVGAGI. V lost 2 bases and J 7 bases, leaving 9 bases between the germline ends. The CDR3 totals 14 residues. V usage is TRBV6-5 and J usage is TRBJ1-6, with D unresolved. The origin of this receptor is an adult in good health. Source: peripheral blood, taken on day 0 of AZD1222 vaccination. CDR3 sequence (DNA): TGTGCCAGCAGTTACCAGTCTACGAATTCACCCCTCCACTTT. Translated: CASSYQSTNSPLHF.